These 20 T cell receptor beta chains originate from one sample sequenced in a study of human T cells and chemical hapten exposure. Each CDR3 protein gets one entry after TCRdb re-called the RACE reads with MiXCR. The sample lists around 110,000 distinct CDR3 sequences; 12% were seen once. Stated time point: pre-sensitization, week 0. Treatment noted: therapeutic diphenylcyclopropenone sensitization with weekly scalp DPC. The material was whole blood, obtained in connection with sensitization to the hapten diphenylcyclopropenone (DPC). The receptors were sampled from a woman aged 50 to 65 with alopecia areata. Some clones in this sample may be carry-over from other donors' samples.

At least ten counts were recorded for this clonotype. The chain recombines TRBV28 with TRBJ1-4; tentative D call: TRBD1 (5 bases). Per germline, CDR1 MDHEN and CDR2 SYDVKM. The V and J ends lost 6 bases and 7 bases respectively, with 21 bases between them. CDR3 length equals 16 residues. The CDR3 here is CASSPPGPSPREKLFF. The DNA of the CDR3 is TGTGCCAGCAGCCCCCCGGGACCATCGCCTCGTGAAAAACTGTTTTTT. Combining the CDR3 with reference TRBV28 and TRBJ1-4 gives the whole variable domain DVKVTQSSRYLVKRTGEKVFLECVQDMDHENMFWYRQDPGLGLRLIYFSYDVKMKEKGDIPEGYSVSREKKERFSLILESASTNQTSMYLCASSPPGPSPREKLFFGSGTQLSVL.

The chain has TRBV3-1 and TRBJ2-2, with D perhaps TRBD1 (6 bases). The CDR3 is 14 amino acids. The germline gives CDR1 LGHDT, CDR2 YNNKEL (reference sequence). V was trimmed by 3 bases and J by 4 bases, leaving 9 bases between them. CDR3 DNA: TGTGCCAGCAGCCACAGGGGACGCACCGGGGAGCTGTTTTTT. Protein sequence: CASSHRGRTGELFF.

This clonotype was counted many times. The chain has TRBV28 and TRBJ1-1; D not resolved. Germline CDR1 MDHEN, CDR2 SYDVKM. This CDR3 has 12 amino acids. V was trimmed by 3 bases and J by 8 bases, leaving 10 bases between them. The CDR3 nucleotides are TGTGCCAGCAGTTTCTCGAGGCGGGAAGCTTTCTTT. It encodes CASSFSRREAFF. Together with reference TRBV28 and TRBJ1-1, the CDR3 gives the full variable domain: DVKVTQSSRYLVKRTGEKVFLECVQDMDHENMFWYRQDPGLGLRLIYFSYDVKMKEKGDIPEGYSVSREKKERFSLILESASTNQTSMYLCASSFSRREAFFGQGTRLTVV.

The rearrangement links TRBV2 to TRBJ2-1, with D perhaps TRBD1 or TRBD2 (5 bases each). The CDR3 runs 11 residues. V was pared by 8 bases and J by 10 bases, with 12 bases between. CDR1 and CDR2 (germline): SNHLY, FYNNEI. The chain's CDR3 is CASGAGFEQFF. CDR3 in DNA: TGTGCCAGCGGGGCGGGCTTCGAGCAGTTCTTC.

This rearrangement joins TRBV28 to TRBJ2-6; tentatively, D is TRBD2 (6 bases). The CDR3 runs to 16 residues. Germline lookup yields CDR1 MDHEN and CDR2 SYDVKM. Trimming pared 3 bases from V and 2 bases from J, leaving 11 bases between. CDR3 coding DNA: TGTGCCAGCAGTTTTCGTCCGGGAGCTGGGGCCAACGTCCTGACTTTC. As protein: CASSFRPGAGANVLTF. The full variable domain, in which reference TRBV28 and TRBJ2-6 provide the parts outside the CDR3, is DVKVTQSSRYLVKRTGEKVFLECVQDMDHENMFWYRQDPGLGLRLIYFSYDVKMKEKGDIPEGYSVSREKKERFSLILESASTNQTSMYLCASSFRPGAGANVLTFGAGSRLTVL.

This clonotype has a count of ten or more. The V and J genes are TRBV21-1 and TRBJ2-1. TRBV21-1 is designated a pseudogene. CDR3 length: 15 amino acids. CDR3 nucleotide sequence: TGTGCCAGCAGCAAAGCGCGGTCGAGTACCGATGAGCAGTTCTTC. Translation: CASSKARSSTDEQFF.

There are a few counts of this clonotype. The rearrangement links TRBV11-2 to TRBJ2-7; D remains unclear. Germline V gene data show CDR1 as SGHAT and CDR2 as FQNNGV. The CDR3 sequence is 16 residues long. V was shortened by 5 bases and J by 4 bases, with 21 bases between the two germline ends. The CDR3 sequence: CASSQTYRGNLYEQYF. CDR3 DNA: TGTGCCAGCAGCCAGACGTATCGAGGTAACCTATACGAGCAGTACTTC.

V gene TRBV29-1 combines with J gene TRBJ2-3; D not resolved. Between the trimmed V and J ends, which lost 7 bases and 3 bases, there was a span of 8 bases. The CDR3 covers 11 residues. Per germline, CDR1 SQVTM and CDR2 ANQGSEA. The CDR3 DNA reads TGCAGCGCGGCCGTAACAGATACGCAGTATTTT. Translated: CSAAVTDTQYF.

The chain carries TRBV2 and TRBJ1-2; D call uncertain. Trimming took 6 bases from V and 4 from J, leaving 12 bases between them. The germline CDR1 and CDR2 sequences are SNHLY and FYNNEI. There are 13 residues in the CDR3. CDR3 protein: CASRLTESYGYTF. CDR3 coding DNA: TGTGCCAGCAGACTCACAGAGAGCTATGGCTACACCTTC. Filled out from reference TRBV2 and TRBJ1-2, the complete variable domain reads EPEVTQTPSHQVTQMGQEVILRCVPISNHLYFYWYRQILGQKVEFLVSFYNNEISEKSEIFDDQFSVERPDGSNFTLKIRSTKLEDSAMYFCASRLTESYGYTFGSGTRLTVV.

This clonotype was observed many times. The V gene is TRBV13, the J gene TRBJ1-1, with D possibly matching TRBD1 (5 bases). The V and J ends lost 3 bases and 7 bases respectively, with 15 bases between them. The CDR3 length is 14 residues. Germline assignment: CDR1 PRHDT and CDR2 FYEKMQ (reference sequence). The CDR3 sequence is CASSFLAGPGEAFF. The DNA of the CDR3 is TGTGCCAGCAGCTTCCTCGCAGGGCCGGGTGAAGCTTTCTTT.

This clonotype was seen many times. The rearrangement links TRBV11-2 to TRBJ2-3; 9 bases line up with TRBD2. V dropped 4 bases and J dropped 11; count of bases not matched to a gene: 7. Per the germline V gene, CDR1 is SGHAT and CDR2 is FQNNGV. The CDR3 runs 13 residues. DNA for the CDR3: TGTGCCAGCAGCTCGACTAGCGGCAGGCTGCAGTATTTT. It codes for CASSSTSGRLQYF. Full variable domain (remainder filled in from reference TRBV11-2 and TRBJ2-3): EAGVAQSPRYKIIEKRQSVAFWCNPISGHATLYWYQQILGQGPKLLIQFQNNGVVDDSQLPKDRFSAERLKGVDSTLKIQPAKLEDSAVYLCASSSTSGRLQYFGPGTRLTVL.

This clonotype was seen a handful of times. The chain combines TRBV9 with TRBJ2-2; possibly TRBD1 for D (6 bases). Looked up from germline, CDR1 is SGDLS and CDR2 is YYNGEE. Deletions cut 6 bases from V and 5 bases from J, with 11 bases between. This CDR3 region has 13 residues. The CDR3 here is CASTYRATGELFF. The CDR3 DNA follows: TGTGCCAGCACTTACAGGGCAACCGGGGAGCTGTTTTTT.

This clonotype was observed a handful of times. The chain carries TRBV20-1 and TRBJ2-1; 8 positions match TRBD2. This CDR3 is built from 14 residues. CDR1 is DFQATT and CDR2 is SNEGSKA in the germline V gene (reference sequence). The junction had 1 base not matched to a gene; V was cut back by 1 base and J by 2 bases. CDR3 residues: CSARVAGPYNEQFF. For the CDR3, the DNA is TGCAGTGCTAGAGTAGCGGGACCCTACAATGAGCAGTTCTTC.

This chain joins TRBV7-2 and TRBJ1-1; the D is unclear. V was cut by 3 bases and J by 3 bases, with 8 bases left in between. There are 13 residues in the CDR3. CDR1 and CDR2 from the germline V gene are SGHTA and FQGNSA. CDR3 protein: CASSFTRDTEAFF. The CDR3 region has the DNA TGTGCCAGCAGCTTCACCCGAGACACTGAAGCTTTCTTT.

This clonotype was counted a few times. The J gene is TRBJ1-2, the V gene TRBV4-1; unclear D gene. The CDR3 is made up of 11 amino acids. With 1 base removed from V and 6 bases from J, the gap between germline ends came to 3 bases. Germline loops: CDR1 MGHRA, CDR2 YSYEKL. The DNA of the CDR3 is TGCGCCAGCAGCCAAGTTGATGGCTACACCTTC. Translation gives CASSQVDGYTF.

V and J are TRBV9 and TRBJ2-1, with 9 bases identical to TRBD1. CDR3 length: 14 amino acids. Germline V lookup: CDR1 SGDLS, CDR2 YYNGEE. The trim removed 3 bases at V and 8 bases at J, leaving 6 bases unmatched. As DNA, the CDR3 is TGTGCCAGCAGCGCACAGGGGGCTTCAGATGAGCAGTTCTTC. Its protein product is CASSAQGASDEQFF. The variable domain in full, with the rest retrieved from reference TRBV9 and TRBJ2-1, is DSGVTQTPKHLITATGQRVTLRCSPRSGDLSVYWYQQSLDQGLQFLIQYYNGEERAKGNILERFSAQQFPDLHSELNLSSLELGDSALYFCASSAQGASDEQFFGPGTRLTVL.

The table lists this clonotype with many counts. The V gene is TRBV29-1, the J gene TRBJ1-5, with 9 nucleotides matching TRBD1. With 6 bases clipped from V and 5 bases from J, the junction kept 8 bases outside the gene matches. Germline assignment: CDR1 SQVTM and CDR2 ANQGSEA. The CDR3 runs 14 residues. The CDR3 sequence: CSVAGTGFDQPQHF. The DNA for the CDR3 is TGCAGCGTGGCCGGGACAGGGTTCGATCAGCCCCAGCATTTT. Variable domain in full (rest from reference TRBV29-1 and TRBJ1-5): SAVISQKPSRDICQRGTSLTIQCQVDSQVTMMFWYRQQPGQSLTLIATANQGSEATYESGFVIDKFPISRPNLTFSTLTVSNMSPEDSSIYLCSVAGTGFDQPQHFGDGTRLSIL.

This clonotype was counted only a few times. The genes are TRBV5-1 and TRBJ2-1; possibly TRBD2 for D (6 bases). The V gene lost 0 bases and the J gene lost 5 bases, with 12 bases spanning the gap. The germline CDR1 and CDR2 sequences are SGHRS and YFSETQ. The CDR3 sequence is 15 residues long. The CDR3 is CASSLGLVGNNEQFF. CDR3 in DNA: TGCGCCAGCAGCTTGGGACTAGTAGGTAACAATGAGCAGTTCTTC.

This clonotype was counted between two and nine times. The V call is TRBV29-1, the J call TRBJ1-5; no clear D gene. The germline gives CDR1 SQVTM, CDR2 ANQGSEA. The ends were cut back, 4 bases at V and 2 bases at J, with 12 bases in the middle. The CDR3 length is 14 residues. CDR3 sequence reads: CSVVAVKGNQPQHF. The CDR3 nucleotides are TGCAGCGTTGTAGCTGTAAAGGGCAATCAGCCCCAGCATTTT. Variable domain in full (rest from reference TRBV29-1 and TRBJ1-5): SAVISQKPSRDICQRGTSLTIQCQVDSQVTMMFWYRQQPGQSLTLIATANQGSEATYESGFVIDKFPISRPNLTFSTLTVSNMSPEDSSIYLCSVVAVKGNQPQHFGDGTRLSIL.

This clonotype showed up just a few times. CDR3 DNA sequence: TGTGCCAGTGAGGGGGTAACTAATGAAAAACTGTTTTTT. It yields the protein CASEGVTNEKLFF. This chain joins TRBV28 and TRBJ1-4; TRBD1 might be the D (6 bases). Trimming took 9 bases from V and 1 from J, leaving 9 bases between them. The CDR3 spans 13 residues. Germline V lookup: CDR1 MDHEN, CDR2 SYDVKM.